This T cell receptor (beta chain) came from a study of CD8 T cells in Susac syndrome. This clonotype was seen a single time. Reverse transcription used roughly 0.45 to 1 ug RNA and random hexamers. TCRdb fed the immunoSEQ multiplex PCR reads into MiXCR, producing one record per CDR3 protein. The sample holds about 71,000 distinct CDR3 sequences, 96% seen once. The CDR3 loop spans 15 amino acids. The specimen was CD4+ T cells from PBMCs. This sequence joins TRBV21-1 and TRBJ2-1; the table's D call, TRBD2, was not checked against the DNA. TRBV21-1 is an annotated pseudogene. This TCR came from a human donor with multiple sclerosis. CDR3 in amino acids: CASPSGASSYNEQFF. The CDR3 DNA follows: TGTGCCAGCCCTAGCGGGGCCAGCTCCTACAATGAGCAGTTCTTC.